This T cell receptor beta chain was sequenced for a study of blood T cells in healthy people across ages. All donors came from Russia, were Caucasian and healthy, and spanned ages roughly 6 to 100. Trimming shortened V by 6 bases and J by 1 base, and 16 bases separated the two germline ends. CDR3 length equals 17 residues. Together with a sample-barcoded 5' primer, a J-beta primer mix was included in a second PCR lasting about 6 to 12 cycles. A single record per CDR3 protein comes from TCRdb applying MiXCR to the 5' RACE reads. The profile shows 1.5 million or so distinct CDR3 sequences, approximately 40% of them singletons.

Input material: blood. V gene TRBV12-3 or TRBV12-4 combines with J gene TRBJ2-6; D is perhaps TRBD1 (6 bases). The receptor comes from a woman aged 18-29 years in good health. This CDR3 is CASRGDTGLSGANVLTF. In nucleotides, the CDR3 is TGTGCCAGCAGGGGGGACACCGGCTTGTCTGGGGCCAACGTCCTGACTTTC.